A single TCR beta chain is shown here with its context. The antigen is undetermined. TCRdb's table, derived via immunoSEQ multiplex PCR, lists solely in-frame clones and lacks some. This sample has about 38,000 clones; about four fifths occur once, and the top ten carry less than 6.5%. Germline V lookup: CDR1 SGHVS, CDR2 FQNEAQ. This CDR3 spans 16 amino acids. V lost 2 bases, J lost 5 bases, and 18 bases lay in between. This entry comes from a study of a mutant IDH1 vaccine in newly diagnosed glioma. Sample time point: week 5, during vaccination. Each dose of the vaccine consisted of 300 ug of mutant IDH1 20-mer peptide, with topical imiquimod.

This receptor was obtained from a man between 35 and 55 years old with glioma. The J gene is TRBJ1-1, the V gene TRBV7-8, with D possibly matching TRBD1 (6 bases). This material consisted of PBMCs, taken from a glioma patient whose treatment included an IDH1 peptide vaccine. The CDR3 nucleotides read TGTGCCAGCAGCTTACGTCTCAGGGGCCCGGGGACTGAAGCTTTCTTT. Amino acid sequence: CASSLRLRGPGTEAFF.